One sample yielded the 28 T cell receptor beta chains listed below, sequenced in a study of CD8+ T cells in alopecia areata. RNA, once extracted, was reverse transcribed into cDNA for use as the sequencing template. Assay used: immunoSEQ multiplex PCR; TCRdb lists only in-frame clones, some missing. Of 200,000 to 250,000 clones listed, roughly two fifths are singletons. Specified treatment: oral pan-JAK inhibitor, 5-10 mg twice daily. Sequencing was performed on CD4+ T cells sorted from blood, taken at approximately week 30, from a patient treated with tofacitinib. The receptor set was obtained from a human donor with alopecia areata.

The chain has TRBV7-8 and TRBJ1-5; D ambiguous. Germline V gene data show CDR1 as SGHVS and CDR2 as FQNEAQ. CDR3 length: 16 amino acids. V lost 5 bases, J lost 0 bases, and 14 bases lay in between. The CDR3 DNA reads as TGTGCCAGCAGCCTCCCGGTGTTCTATAGCAATCAGCCCCAGCATTTT. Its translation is CASSLPVFYSNQPQHF.

The chain's CDR3 is CASSGMQGRKGRYNEQFF. The CDR3 DNA follows: TGTGCCAGCAGCGGAATGCAGGGAAGAAAAGGGAGATACAATGAGCAGTTCTTC. This chain joins TRBV9 and TRBJ2-1; either TRBD1 or TRBD2 may fit D (5 bases each). V lost 3 bases and J lost 4, with 23 bases in between. This CDR3 region has 18 residues. The germline gives CDR1 SGDLS, CDR2 YYNGEE.

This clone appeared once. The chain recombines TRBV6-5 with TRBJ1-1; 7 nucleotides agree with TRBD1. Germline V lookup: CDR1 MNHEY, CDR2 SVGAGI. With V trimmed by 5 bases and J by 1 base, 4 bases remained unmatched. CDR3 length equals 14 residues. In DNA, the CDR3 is TGTGCCAGCAGTGTGGCAGGGGGGAACACTGAAGCTTTCTTT. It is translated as CASSVAGGNTEAFF.

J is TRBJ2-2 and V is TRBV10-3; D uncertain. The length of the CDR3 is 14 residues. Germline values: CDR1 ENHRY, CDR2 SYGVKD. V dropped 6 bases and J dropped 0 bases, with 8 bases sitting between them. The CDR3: CAISPDANTGELFF. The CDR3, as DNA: TGTGCCATCAGCCCGGATGCGAACACCGGGGAGCTGTTTTTT.

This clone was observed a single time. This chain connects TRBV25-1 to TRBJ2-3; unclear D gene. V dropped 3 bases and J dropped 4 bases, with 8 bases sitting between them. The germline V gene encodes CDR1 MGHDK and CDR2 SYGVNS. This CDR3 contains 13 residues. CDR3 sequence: CASSDPPSDTQYF. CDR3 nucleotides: TGTGCCAGCAGTGACCCCCCGTCAGATACGCAGTATTTT. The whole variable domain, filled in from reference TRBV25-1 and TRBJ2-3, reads EADIYQTPRYLVIGTGKKITLECSQTMGHDKMYWYQQDPGMELHLIHYSYGVNSTEKGDLSSESTVSRIRTEHFPLTLESARPSHTSQYLCASSDPPSDTQYFGPGTRLTVL.

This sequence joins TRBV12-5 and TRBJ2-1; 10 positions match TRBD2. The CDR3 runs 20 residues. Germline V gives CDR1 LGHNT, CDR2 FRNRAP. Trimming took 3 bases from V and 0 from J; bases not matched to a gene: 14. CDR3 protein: CASGFQLAGFVERSYNEQFF. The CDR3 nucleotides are TGTGCTAGTGGTTTCCAACTAGCGGGGTTTGTGGAGCGCTCCTACAATGAGCAGTTCTTC.

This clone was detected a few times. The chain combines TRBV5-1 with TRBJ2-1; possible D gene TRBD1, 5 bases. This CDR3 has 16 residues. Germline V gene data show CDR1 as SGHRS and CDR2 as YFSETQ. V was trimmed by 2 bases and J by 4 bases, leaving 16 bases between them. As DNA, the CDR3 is TGCGCCAGCAGCTTTGGGATGCAGGGTGGTTACAATGAGCAGTTCTTC. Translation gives CASSFGMQGGYNEQFF.

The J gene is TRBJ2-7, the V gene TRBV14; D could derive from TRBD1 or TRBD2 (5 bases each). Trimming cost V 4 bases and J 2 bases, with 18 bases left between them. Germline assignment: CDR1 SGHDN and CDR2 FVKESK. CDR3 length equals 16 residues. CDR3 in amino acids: CASSRRKGPTPYEQYF. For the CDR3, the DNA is TGTGCCAGCAGCCGAAGGAAGGGACCTACTCCCTACGAGCAGTACTTC.

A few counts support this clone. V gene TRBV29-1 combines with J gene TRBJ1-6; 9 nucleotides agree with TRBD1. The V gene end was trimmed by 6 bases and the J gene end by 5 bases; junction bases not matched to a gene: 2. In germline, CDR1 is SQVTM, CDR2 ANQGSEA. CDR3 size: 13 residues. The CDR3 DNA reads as TGCAGCGTGGGACAGGGTAATAATTCACCCCTCCACTTT. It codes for CSVGQGNNSPLHF.

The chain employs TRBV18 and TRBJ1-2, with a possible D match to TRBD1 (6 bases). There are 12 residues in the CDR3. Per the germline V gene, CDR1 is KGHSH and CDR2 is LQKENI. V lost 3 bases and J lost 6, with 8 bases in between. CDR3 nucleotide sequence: TGTGCCAGCTCACCCACAGGGCATGGCTACACCTTC. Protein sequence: CASSPTGHGYTF.

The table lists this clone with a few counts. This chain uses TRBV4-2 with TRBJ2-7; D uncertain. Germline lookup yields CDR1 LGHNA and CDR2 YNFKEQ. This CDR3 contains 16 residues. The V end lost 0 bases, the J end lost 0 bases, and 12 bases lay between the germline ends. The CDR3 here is CASSQDLAANSYEQYF. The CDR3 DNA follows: TGTGCCAGCAGCCAAGATCTCGCAGCGAACTCCTACGAGCAGTACTTC.

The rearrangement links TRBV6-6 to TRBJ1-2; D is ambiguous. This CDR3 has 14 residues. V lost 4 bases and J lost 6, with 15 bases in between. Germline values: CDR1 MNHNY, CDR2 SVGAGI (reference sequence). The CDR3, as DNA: TGTGCCAGCAGTTTGGAGGCAGGCGGGGATGGCTACACCTTC. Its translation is CASSLEAGGDGYTF.

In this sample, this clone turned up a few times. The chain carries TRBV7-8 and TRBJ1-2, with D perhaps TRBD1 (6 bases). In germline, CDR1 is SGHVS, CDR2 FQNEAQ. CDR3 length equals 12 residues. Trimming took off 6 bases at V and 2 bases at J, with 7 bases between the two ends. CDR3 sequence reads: CASRTGNYGYTF. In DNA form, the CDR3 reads TGTGCCAGCAGAACAGGGAACTATGGCTACACCTTC.

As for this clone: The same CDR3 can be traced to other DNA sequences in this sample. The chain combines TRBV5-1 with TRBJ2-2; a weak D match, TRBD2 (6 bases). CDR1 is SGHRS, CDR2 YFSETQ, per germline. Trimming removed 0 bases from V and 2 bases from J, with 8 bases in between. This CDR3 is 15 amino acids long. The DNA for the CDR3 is TGCGCCAGCAGCTTGGGCGGGACTAACACCGGGGAGCTGTTTTTT. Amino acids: CASSLGGTNTGELFF.

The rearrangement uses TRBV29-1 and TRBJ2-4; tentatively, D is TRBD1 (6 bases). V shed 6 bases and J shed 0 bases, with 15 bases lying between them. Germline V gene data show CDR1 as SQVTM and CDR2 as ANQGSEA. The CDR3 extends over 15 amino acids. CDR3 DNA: TGCAGCGTGCAGGCAGGGGTTACAGCCAAAAACATTCAGTACTTC. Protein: CSVQAGVTAKNIQYF.

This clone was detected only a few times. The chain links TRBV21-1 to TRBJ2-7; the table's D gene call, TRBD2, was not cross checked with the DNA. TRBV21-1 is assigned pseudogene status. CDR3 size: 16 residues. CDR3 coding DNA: TGTGCCAGCAGCAAAGCGCGGGGGCTAGGGTCCTACGAGCAGTACTTC. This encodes CASSKARGLGSYEQYF.

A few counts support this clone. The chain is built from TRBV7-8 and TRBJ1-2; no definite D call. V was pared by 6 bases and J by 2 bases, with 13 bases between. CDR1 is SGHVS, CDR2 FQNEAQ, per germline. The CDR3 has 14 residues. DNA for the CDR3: TGTGCCAGCAGTCCCGTTGGACCAAACTATGGCTACACCTTC. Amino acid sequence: CASSPVGPNYGYTF.

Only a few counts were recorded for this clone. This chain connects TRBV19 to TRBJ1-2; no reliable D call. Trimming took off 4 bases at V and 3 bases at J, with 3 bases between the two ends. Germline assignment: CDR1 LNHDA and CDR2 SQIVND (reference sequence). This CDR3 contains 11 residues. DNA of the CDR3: TGTGCCAGTAGTAGAGACTATGGCTACACCTTC. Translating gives CASSRDYGYTF.

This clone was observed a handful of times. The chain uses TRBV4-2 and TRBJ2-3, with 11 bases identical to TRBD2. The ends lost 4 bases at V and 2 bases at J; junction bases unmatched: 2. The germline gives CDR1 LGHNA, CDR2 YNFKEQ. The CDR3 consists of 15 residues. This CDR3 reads CASSPGLAVTDTQYF. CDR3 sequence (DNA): TGTGCCAGCAGCCCGGGACTAGCGGTCACAGATACGCAGTATTTT.

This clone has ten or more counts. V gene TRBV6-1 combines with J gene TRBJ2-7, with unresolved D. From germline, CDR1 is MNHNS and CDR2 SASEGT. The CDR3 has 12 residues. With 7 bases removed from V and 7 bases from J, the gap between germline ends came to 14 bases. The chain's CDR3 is CASNAALGEQYF. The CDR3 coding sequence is TGTGCCAGCAACGCTGCTCTAGGTGAGCAGTACTTC.

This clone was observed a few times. The CDR3 loop is CASSPWLGQGVGELFF. Written as DNA, the CDR3 is TGCGCCAGCAGCCCTTGGTTGGGACAGGGCGTCGGGGAGCTGTTTTTT. This chain joins TRBV23-1 and TRBJ2-2; 9 positions agree with TRBD1. TRBV23-1 is designated an ORF whose function remains uncertain. V gave up 6 bases and J gave up 7 bases; unmatched junction bases: 12. This CDR3 region has 16 residues.

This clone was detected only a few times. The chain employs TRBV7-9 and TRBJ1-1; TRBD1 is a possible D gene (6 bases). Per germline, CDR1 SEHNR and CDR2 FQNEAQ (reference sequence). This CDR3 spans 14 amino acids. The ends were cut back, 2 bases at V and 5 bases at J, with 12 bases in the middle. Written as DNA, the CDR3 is TGTGCCAGCAGCTTACAGGGGTTACAAACTGAAGCTTTCTTT. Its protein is CASSLQGLQTEAFF. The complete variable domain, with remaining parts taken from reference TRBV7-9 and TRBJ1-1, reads DTGVSQNPRHKITKRGQNVTFRCDPISEHNRLYWYRQTLGQGPEFLTYFQNEAQLEKSRLLSDRFSAERPKGSFSTLEIQRTEQGDSAMYLCASSLQGLQTEAFFGQGTRLTVV.

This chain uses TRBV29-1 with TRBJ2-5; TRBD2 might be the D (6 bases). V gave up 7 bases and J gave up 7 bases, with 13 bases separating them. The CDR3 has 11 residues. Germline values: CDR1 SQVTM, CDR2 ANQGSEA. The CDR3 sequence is CSGRDRGTQYF. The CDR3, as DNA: TGCAGCGGGAGGGATAGGGGGACCCAGTACTTC.

CDR3 amino acids: CASSLAGGEQYF. CDR3 bases: TGTGCCAGCAGCTTAGCAGGGGGCGAGCAGTACTTC. The genes are TRBV7-8 and TRBJ2-7, with D possibly matching TRBD1 (6 bases). Germline-derived CDR1 and CDR2 are SGHVS and FQNEAQ. The CDR3 extends over 12 amino acids. Trimming shortened V by 0 bases and J by 6 bases, and 6 bases separated the two germline ends.

CDR3 sequence reads: CASSQLRATDTQYF. In DNA, the CDR3 is TGTGCCAGCAGCCAGCTCCGGGCCACAGATACGCAGTATTTT. The V and J genes are TRBV25-1 and TRBJ2-3; D gene unclear. CDR3 length: 14 amino acids. The ends were cut back, 6 bases at V and 2 bases at J, with 12 bases in the middle. The germline V gene encodes CDR1 MGHDK and CDR2 SYGVNS.

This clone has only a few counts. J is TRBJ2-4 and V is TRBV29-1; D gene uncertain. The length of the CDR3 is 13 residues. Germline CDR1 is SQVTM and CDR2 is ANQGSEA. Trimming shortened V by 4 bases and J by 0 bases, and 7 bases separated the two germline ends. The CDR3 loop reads CSVVPLAKNIQYF. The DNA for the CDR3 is TGCAGCGTTGTTCCACTAGCCAAAAACATTCAGTACTTC.

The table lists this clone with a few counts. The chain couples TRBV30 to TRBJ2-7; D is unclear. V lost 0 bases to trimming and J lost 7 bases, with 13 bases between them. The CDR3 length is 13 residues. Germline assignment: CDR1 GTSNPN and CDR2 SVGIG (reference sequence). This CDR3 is CAWSVPALGEQYF. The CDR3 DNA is TGTGCCTGGAGTGTACCAGCCCTAGGTGAGCAGTACTTC.

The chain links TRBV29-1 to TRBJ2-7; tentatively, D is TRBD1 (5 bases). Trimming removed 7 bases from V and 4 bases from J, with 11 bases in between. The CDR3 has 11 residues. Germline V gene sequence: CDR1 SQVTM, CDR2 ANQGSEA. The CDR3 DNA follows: TGCAGCGCACAGGACGGATACGAGCAGTACTTC. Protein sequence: CSAQDGYEQYF.